This T cell receptor beta chain was sequenced during a study of blood T cell repertoires in COVID-19. The overall study: COVID-19 samples from acute and convalescent phases originated in the United States, Italy and Spain. Sources were T cells, B-cell-depleted T cells, or PBMCs; the material itself was cDNA or gDNA.

In the original processing: Estimation of nucleated cell counts was performed using reference gene primer amplification. Data came from immunoSEQ multiplex PCR; TCRdb stores just in-frame clones and leaves some out. V, J and clone size reflect that table, while D and trimming were determined from the DNA. The sample consists of 25,000 to 35,000 clones, 65% to 90% of them appearing once. Germline V lookup: CDR1 SQVTM, CDR2 ANQGSEA. The CDR3 contains 14 residues. V lost 4 bases, J lost 1 base, and 2 bases stayed unmatched. The receptor was isolated from a man aged 55 to 70 with active COVID-19. The sequenced sample was peripheral blood. The rearrangement joins TRBV29-1 to TRBJ2-1; 9 bases align to TRBD2. The CDR3 nucleotides are TGCAGCGTTGCTAGCGGGATTTCCTACAATGAGCAGTTCTTC. It yields the protein CSVASGISYNEQFF.